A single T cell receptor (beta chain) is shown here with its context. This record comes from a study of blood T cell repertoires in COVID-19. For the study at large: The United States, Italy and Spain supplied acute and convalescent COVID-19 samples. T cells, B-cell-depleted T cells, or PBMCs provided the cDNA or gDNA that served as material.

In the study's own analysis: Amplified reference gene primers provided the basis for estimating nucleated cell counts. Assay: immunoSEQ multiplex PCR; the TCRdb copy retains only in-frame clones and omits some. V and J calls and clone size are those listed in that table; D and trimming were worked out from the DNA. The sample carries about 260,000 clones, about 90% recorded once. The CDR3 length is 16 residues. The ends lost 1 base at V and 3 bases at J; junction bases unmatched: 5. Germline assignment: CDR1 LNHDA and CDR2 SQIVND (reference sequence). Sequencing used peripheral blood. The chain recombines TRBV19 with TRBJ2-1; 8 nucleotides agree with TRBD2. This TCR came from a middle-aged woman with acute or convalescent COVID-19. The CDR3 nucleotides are TGTGCCAGTAGTATAGTAAGCGGGGGCTTCTACAATGAGCAGTTCTTC. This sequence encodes CASSIVSGGFYNEQFF. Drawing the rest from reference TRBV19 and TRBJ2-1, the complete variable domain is DGGITQSPKYLFRKEGQNVTLSCEQNLNHDAMYWYRQDPGQGLRLIYYSQIVNDFQKGDIAEGYSVSREKKESFPLTVTSAQKNPTAFYLCASSIVSGGFYNEQFFGPGTRLTVL.